This T cell receptor beta chain was recorded in a study of blood T cell repertoires in COVID-19. Overall study: In each case, the material was cDNA or gDNA derived from T cells, B-cell-depleted T cells, or PBMCs.

The CDR3 loop spans 15 amino acids. Germline V gene lookup returns CDR1 SGHRS and CDR2 YFSETQ. Trimming took 4 bases from V and 1 from J; bases not matched to a gene: 6. TCRdb keeps only in-frame clones here, not all; method: immunoSEQ multiplex PCR. The sample has roughly 200,000 clones, roughly 80% seen once; the top ten hold approximately 5.9%. The clonotype was recovered from a woman in her thirties or forties with COVID-19, enrolled during active disease. The chain has TRBV5-1 and TRBJ1-1, with 8 bases matching TRBD1. Specimen: peripheral blood. The CDR3 sequence: CASSSEQGGNTEAFF. CDR3 bases: TGCGCCAGCAGCAGCGAACAGGGGGGGAACACTGAAGCTTTCTTT.